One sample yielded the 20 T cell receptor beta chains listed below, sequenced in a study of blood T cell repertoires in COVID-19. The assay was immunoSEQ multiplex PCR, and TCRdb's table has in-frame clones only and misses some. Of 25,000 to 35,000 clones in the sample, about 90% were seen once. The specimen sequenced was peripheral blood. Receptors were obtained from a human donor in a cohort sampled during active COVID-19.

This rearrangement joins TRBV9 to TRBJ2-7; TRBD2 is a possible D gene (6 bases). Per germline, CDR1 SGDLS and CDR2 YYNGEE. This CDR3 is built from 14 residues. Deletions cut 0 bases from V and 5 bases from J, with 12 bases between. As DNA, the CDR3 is TGTGCCAGCAGCGTAGGTCCGGGGGTCGACGAGCAGTACTTC. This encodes CASSVGPGVDEQYF.

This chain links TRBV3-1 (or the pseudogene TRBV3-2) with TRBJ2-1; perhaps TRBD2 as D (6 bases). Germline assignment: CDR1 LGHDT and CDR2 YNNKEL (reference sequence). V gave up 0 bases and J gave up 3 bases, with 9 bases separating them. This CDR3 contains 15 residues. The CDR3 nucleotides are TGTGCCAGCAGCCAAGAAAGGAGGGTCTACAATGAGCAGTTCTTC. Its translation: CASSQERRVYNEQFF.

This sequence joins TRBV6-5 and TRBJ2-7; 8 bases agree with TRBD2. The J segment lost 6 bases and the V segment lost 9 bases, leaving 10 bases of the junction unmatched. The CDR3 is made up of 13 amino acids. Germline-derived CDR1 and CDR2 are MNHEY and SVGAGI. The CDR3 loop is CASRDGGAFEQYF. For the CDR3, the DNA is TGTGCCAGTAGGGACGGGGGGGCCTTCGAGCAGTACTTC.

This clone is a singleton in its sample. The CDR3 region is CASSFWDRAKNIQYF. The CDR3 coding sequence is TGTGCCAGCAGTTTTTGGGACAGAGCCAAAAACATTCAGTACTTC. This sequence joins TRBV28 and TRBJ2-4; the match to TRBD1 covers 7 bases. With 3 bases clipped from V and 0 bases from J, the junction kept 2 bases outside the gene matches. This CDR3 contains 15 residues. CDR1 MDHEN and CDR2 SYDVKM come from the germline V gene.

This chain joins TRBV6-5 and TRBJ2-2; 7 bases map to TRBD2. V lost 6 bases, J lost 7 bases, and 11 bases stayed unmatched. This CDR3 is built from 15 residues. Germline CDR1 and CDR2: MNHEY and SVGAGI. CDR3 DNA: TGTGCCAGCAGCCTCCGCGCGCGGGGGATCGGGGAGCTGTTTTTT. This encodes CASSLRARGIGELFF.

CDR3 nucleotides: TGTGCCAGAGACGCACAGGGGGTTCTAATTACTGAAGCTTTCTTT. Amino acids: CARDAQGVLITEAFF. The chain combines TRBV19 with TRBJ1-1; 8 nucleotides match TRBD1. The V gene end was trimmed by 9 bases and the J gene end by 5 bases; junction bases not matched to a gene: 14. This CDR3 is 15 amino acids long. Germline CDR1 and CDR2: LNHDA and SQIVND (reference sequence).

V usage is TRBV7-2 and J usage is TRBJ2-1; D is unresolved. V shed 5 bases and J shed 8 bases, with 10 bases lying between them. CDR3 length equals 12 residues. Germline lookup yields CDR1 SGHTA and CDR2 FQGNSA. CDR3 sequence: CASSRLAYEQFF. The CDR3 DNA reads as TGTGCCAGCAGCAGATTAGCCTATGAGCAGTTCTTC.

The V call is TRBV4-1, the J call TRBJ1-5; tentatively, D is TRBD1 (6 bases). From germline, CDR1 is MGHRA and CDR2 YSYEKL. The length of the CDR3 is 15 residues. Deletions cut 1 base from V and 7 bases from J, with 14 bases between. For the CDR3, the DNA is TGCGCCAGCAGCCAAGTTGAACAGGGTGGGCAGCCCCAGCATTTT. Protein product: CASSQVEQGGQPQHF.

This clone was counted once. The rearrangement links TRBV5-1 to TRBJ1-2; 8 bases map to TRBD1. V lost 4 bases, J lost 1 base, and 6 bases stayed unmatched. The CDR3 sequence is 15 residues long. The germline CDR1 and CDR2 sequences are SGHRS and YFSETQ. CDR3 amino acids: CASSPTGAINYGYTF. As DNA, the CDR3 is TGCGCCAGCAGCCCGACAGGGGCCATTAACTATGGCTACACCTTC. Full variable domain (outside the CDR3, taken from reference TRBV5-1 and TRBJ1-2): KAGVTQTPRYLIKTRGQQVTLSCSPISGHRSVSWYQQTPGQGLQFLFEYFSETQRNKGNFPGRFSGRQFSNSRSEMNVSTLELGDSALYLCASSPTGAINYGYTFGSGTRLTVV.

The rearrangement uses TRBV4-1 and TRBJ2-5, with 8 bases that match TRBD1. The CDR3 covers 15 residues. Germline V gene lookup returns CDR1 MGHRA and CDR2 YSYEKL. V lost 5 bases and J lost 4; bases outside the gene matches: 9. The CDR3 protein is CASSYGTGDGETQYF. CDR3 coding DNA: TGCGCCAGCAGCTATGGGACAGGTGATGGAGAGACCCAGTACTTC.

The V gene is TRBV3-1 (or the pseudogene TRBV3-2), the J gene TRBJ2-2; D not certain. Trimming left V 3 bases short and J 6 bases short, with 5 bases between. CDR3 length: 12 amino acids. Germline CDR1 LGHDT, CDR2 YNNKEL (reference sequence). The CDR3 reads CASSQSPGELFF. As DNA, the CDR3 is TGTGCCAGCAGCCAGAGTCCCGGGGAGCTGTTTTTT.

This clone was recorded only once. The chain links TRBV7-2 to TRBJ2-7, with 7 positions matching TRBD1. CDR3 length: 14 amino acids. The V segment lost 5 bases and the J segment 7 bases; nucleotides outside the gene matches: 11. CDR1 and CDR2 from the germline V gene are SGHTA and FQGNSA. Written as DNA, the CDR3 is TGTGCCAGCAGCCCCCTAAACAGGGGAAGGGAGCAGTACTTC. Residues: CASSPLNRGREQYF.

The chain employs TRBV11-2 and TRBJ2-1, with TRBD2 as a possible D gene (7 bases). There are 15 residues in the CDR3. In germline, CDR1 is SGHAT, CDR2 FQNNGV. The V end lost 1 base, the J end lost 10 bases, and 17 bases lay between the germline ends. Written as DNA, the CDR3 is TGTGCCAGCAGCTTAGGCCTAGCGGCTACAGGGGAGCAGTTCTTC. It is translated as CASSLGLAATGEQFF.

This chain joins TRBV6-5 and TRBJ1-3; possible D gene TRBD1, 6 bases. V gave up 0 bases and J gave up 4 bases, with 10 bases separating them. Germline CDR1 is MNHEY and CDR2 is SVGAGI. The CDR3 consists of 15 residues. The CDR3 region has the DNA TGTGCCAGCAGTTACTCTTCAGGGGCGGGAAACACCATATATTTT. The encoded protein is CASSYSSGAGNTIYF.

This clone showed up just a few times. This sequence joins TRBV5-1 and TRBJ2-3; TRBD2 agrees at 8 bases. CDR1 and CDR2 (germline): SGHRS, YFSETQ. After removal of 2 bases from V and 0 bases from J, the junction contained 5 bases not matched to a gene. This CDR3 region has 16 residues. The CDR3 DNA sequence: TGCGCCAGCAGCTTAAGGCTAGCGGGCAGCACAGATACGCAGTATTTT. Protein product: CASSLRLAGSTDTQYF.

Here the CDR3 reads CSVGGGSGYTF. The DNA of the CDR3 is TGCAGCGTTGGGGGAGGCAGTGGCTACACCTTC. This chain uses TRBV29-1 with TRBJ1-2; D ambiguous. Germline V lookup: CDR1 SQVTM, CDR2 ANQGSEA. This CDR3 region has 11 residues. The V end was cut by 4 bases, the J end by 7 bases, with 10 bases between.

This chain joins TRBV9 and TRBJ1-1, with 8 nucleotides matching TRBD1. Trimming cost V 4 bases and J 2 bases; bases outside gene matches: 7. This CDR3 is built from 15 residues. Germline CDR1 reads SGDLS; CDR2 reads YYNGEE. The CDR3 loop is CASSRDRGGNTEAFF. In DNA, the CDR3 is TGTGCCAGCAGCCGCGACAGGGGTGGAAACACTGAAGCTTTCTTT. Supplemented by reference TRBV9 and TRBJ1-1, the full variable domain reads DSGVTQTPKHLITATGQRVTLRCSPRSGDLSVYWYQQSLDQGLQFLIQYYNGEERAKGNILERFSAQQFPDLHSELNLSSLELGDSALYFCASSRDRGGNTEAFFGQGTRLTVV.

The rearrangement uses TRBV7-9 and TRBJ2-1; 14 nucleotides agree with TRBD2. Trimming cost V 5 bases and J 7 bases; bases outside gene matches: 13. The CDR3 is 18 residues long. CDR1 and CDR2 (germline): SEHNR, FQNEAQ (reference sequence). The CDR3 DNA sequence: TGTGCCAGCAGCCCTCTAGAGACTAGCGGGGGGGGCTATAATGAGCAGTTCTTC. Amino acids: CASSPLETSGGGYNEQFF. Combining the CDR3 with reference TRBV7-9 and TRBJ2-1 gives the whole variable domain DTGVSQNPRHKITKRGQNVTFRCDPISEHNRLYWYRQTLGQGPEFLTYFQNEAQLEKSRLLSDRFSAERPKGSFSTLEIQRTEQGDSAMYLCASSPLETSGGGYNEQFFGPGTRLTVL.

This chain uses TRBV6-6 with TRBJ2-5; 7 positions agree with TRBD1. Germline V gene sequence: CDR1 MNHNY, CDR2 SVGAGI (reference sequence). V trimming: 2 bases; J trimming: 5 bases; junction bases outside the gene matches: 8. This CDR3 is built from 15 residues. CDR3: CASSYGGQQGETQYF. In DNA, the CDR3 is TGTGCCAGCAGTTACGGGGGACAGCAGGGCGAGACCCAGTACTTC.

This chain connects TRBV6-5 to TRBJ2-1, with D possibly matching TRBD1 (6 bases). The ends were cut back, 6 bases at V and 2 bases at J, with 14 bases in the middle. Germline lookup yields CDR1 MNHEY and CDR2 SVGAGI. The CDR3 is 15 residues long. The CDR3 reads CASRKQGSPYNEQFF. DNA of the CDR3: TGTGCCAGCAGGAAACAGGGTTCCCCCTACAATGAGCAGTTCTTC.